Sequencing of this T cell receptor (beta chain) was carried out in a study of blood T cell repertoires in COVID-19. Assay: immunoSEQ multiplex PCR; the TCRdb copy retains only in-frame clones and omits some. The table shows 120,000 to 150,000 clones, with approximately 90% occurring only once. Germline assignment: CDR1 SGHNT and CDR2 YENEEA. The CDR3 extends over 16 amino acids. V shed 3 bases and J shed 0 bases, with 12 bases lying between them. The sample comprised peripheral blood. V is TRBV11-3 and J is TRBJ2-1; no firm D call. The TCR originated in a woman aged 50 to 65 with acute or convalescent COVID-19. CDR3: CASSFRTAPSYNEQFF. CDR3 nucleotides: TGTGCCAGCAGCTTTCGAACTGCTCCCTCCTACAATGAGCAGTTCTTC.